The entry below gives a single T cell receptor beta chain sequence along with its context. TCRdb's copy holds only in-frame clones and misses some; the assay was immunoSEQ multiplex PCR. The data contain hundreds of thousands of clones, around 83% of them seen just once; the ten biggest clones take up about 0.93%. This sample was taken from a study of blood T cell repertoires in COVID-19. Study-level information: COVID-19 samples from acute and convalescent phases originated in the United States, Italy and Spain. Sample material is recorded as cDNA or gDNA derived from T cells, B-cell-depleted T cells, or PBMCs.

The CDR3 sequence is 14 residues long. The junction had 5 bases not matched to a gene; V was cut back by 4 bases and J by 2 bases. Germline lookup yields CDR1 SGHRS and CDR2 YFSETQ. This sequence originates from a man aged 35-49 years with acute or convalescent COVID-19. Material: peripheral blood. J is TRBJ1-2 and V is TRBV5-1, with TRBD1 matching 7 bases. DNA for the CDR3: TGCGCCAGCAGCCCCAGGACAGGAAACTATGGCTACACCTTC. It translates to CASSPRTGNYGYTF.